This T cell receptor (beta chain) was observed in a study of STAT5B mutations in CD4+ large granular lymphocyte leukemia (dated 2022 in TCRdb). In terms of the full investigation: Among the healthy controls, the CDR3 'QG' motif was associated with a particular HLA allele. Flow cytometry on FACSCanto II or FACSVerse showed that the purified fractions were more than 95% pure among lymphocytes. The study compared the TCRbeta repertoires of patients with CD4+ T-cell large granular lymphocyte leukemia against those of healthy blood donors.

The healthy control group was made up of approximately 40 blood donors, and the Finnish Red Cross blood service supplied their buffy coats. All TCR-sequenced material derived from peripheral blood: patient blood samples and healthy donor buffy coats. Peripheral blood mononuclear cells were isolated by Ficoll-Hypaque gradient centrifugation. CD4+ cells were magnetically purified from the buffy coats of healthy controls. The Gentra Puregene Cell and Tissue kit was used for genomic DNA extraction, and quantification was performed on a Qubit 2.0 fluorometer. The immunoSEQ assay at survey resolution was applied to genomic DNA for sequencing of TCRbeta rearrangements. The published analysis was carried out like this. In the TCR sequencing data, the lowest productive clonotype frequency that could be detected was 2.59 x 10-5. Only productive TCRbeta rearrangements, defined as complete and in-frame sequences, were included in the analyses. The clonality of each sample was calculated as Simpson clonality in the immunoSEQ Analyzer version 3.0. Clones were binned by frequency as very rare, small, medium, large (1-20%) or hyperexpanded (>20%). Generation probabilities were estimated with OLGA 1.2.3, V-gene circos plots were made with VDJtools, specificities were looked up in VDJdb, and CDR3 motifs were identified with GLIPH. Sourced from immuneACCESS, this table was stored by TCRdb with only in-frame sequences that have V and J called. A share of the clones is absent; for the studies checked, an unresolved V gene accounts for under half, and the remainder has no known explanation. The V and J calls and clone size were taken over from that table, and D and trimming were inferred from the DNA. This sample holds about 26,000 clones; about three quarters were observed only once. The top ten clones comprise around 1% of the sample.

Broad study findings and their caveats: Main leukemic clonotypes were private to each patient, although roughly 25% of the main leukemic clonotypes were found at low frequency in the non-leukemic repertoires of other patients. Data were not HLA-matched; higher clonality in CD4+ versus CD8+ T-LGLL could reflect the relatively small sample size. TRBV06-family usage was enriched among the top patient clones (8/27) compared with healthy controls (2/35). CD4-sorted patient repertoires appeared more clonal than healthy CD4+ repertoires, and this difference persisted after removing the putative leukemic clones.

In the case of this clone: This clone's antigen is unknown. Within one base of it there is no much larger clone, and no base qualities were kept.

The CDR3 has 14 amino acids, counting the end cysteine and phenylalanine. Only the CDR3 portion is preserved as DNA: 42 bases, with reading frame beginning at the first base. As encoded in the germline V gene, CDR1 is SGHTA while CDR2 is FQGNSA. Germline trimming: 5 bases from V, 2 bases from J; junction bases outside gene matches: 3. This sequence uses TRBV7-2 and TRBJ2-7; TRBD1 lines up with 10 middle nucleotides. The source of this sequence is a human donor in good health. Sequencing was performed on CD4+ T cells from blood buffy coats. The DNA reads TGTGCCAGCAGCCAGGGACAGGGGACCTACGAGCAGTACTTC. It translates as CASSQGQGTYEQYF.